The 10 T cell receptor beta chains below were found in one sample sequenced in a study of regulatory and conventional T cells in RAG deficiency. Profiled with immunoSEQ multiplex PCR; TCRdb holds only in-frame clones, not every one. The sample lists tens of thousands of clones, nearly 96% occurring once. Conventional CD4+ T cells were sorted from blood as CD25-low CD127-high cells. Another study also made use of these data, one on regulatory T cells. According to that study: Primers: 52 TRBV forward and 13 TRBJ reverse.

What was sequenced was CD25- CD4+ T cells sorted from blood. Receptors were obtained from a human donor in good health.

The CDR3 region is CASALDGGMNTEAFF. Here the CDR3 DNA reads TGTGCCAGCGCCCTCGACGGGGGGATGAACACTGAAGCTTTCTTT. The chain combines TRBV18 with TRBJ1-1, with a tentative D call TRBD1 (5 bases). V was trimmed by 8 bases and J by 0 bases, leaving 16 bases between them. Germline V lookup: CDR1 KGHSH, CDR2 LQKENI. The CDR3 covers 15 residues. Drawing the rest from reference TRBV18 and TRBJ1-1, the complete variable domain is NAGVMQNPRHLVRRRGQEARLRCSPMKGHSHVYWYRQLPEEGLKFMVYLQKENIIDESGMPKERFSAEFPKEGPSILRIQQVVRGDSAAYFCASALDGGMNTEAFFGQGTRLTVV.

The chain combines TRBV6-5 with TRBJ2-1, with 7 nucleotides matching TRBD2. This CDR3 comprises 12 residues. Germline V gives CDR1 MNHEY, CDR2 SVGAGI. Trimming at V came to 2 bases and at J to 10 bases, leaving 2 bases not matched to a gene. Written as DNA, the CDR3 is TGTGCCAGCAGTTACCTCGGGGGGGAGCAGTTCTTC. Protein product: CASSYLGGEQFF.

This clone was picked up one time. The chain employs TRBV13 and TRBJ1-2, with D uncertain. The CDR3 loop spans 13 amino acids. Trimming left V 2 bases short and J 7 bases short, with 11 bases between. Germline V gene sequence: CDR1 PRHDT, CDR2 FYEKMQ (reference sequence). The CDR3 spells CASSLSRVSGYTF. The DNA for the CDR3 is TGTGCCAGCAGCTTATCGAGGGTCTCTGGCTACACCTTC.

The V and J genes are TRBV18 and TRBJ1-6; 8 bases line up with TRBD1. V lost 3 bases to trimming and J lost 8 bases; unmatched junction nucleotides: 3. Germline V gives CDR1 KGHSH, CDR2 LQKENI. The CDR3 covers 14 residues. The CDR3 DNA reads TGTGCCAGCTCACCCGCAGGGGGCGATTCACCCCTCCACTTT. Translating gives CASSPAGGDSPLHF.

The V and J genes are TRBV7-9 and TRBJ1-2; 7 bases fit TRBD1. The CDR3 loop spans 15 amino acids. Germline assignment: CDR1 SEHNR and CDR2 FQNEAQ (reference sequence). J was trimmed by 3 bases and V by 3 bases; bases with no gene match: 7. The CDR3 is CASSLGAGTDYGYTF. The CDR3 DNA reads TGTGCCAGCAGCTTGGGGGCAGGGACAGACTATGGCTACACCTTC.

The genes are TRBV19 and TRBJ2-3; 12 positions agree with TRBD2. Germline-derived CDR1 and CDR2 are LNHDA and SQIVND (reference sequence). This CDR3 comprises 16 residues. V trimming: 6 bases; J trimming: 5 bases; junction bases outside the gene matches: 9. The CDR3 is CASSLAGGPFGDTQYF. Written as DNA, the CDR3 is TGTGCCAGTAGCCTAGCGGGGGGGCCTTTTGGAGATACGCAGTATTTT. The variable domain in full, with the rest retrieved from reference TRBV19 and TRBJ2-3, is DGGITQSPKYLFRKEGQNVTLSCEQNLNHDAMYWYRQDPGQGLRLIYYSQIVNDFQKGDIAEGYSVSREKKESFPLTVTSAQKNPTAFYLCASSLAGGPFGDTQYFGPGTRLTVL.

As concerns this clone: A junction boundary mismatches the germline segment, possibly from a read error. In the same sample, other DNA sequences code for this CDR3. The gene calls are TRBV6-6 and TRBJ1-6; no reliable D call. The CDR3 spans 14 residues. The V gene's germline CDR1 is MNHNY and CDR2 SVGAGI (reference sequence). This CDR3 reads CASSFAGYNSPLHF. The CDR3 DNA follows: TGTGCCAGCAGTTTCGCAGGTTATAATTCCCCCCTCCACTTT.

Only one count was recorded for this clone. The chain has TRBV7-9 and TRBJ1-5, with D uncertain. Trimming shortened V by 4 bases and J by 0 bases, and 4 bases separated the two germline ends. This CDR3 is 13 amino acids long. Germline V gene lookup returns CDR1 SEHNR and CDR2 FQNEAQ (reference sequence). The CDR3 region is CASSSFSNQPQHF. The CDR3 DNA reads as TGTGCCAGCAGCTCTTTTAGCAATCAGCCCCAGCATTTT.

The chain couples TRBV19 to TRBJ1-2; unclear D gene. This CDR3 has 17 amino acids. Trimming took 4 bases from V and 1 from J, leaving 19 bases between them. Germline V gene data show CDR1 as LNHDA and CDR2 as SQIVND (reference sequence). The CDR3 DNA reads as TGTGCCAGTAGTAAAGCGGGAAAGGGAGGATTTAACTATGGCTACACCTTC. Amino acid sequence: CASSKAGKGGFNYGYTF. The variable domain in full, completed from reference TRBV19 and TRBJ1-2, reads DGGITQSPKYLFRKEGQNVTLSCEQNLNHDAMYWYRQDPGQGLRLIYYSQIVNDFQKGDIAEGYSVSREKKESFPLTVTSAQKNPTAFYLCASSKAGKGGFNYGYTFGSGTRLTVV.

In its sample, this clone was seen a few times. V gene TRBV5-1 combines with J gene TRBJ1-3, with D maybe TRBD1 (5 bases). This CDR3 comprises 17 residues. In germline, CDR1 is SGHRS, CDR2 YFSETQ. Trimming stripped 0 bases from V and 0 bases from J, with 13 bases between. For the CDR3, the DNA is TGCGCCAGCAGCTTGGGGCAGGGAAGGTTCTCTGGAAACACCATATATTTT. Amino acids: CASSLGQGRFSGNTIYF.